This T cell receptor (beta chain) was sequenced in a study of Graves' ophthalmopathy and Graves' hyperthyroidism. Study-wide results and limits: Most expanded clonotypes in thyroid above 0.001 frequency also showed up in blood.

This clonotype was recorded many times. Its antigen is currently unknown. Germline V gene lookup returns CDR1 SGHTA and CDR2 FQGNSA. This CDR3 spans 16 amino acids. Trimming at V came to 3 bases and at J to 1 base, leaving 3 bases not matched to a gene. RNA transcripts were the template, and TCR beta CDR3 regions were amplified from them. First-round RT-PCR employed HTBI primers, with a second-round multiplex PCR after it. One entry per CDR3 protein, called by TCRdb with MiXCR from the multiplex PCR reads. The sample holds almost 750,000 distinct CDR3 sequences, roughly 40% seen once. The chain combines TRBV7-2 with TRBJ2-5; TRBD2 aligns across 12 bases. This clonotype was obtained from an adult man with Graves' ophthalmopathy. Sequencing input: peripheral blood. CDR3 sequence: CASSLLAGGRQETQYF. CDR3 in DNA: TGTGCCAGCAGCTTGCTAGCGGGGGGGCGCCAAGAGACCCAGTACTTC.